The 21 T cell receptor beta chains below were found in one sample sequenced in a study of CD8+ T cells in alopecia areata. cDNA prepared by RNA extraction and subsequent reverse transcription served as the template for sequencing. TCRdb's copy holds only in-frame clones and misses some; the assay was immunoSEQ multiplex PCR. There are approximately 110,000 clones in the sample, none observed a single time. Sequencing was done on a sample of lesional skin. The origin of the receptors is a C3H/HeJ mouse with alopecia areata. The strain bears MHC haplotype H2-k.

For this clone: Any gene name here is a mouse gene name. Coverage ceases 4 residues before the CDR3 finishes, and the germline J gene fills in the end. The V and J genes are TRBV1 and TRBJ2-2; 11 bases agree with TRBD1. The CDR3 runs to 15 residues. The germline V gene has CDR1 NSQYPW and CDR2 LRSPGD (reference sequence). Trimming took 3 bases from V and 6 from J; bases not matched to a gene: 3. CDR3 loop: CTCSAGQGAPGQLYF. CDR3 DNA (partial): TGCACCTGCAGTGCTGGACAGGGGGCTCCCGGG.

This clone was counted between two and nine times. Gene names refer to mouse genes. Read sequence stops 4 residues before the CDR3 end, and the germline J gene provides the missing end. The chain recombines TRBV19 with TRBJ1-4, with 7 bases identical to TRBD1. This CDR3 has 18 residues. J lost 2 bases, V lost 1 base, and 11 bases had no gene match. Germline CDR1 is FNHDT and CDR2 is SITEND (reference sequence). CDR3 DNA (partial): TGTGCCAGCAGTATATCTGAGAGCGCAGGGGGGTCCAACGAA. This codes for CASSISESAGGSNE. The whole CDR3 protein is CASSISESAGGSNERLFF.

Concerning this clone: Gene labels here are mouse ones. The read halts 4 residues ahead of the CDR3 end, with the missing end drawn from the germline J gene. This chain uses TRBV13-3 with TRBJ2-7; perhaps TRBD2 as D (6 bases). The CDR3 is made up of 11 amino acids. The V end lost 9 bases, the J end lost 1 base, and 8 bases lay between the germline ends. Germline V gives CDR1 NNHDY, CDR2 SYVADS. Partial CDR3 DNA: TGTGCCACCGGGGGGTCCTAT. Its translation: CATGGSY. The entire CDR3 reads CATGGSYEQYF.

This clone was recorded a few times. Genes and germline are mouse. The read halts 4 residues ahead of the CDR3 end, with the missing end drawn from the germline J gene. The V call is TRBV5, the J call TRBJ2-7, with 7 bases lining up with TRBD2. Germline V gene data show CDR1 as LGHNA and CDR2 as YNLKQL (reference sequence). Trimming at V came to 0 bases and at J to 1 base, leaving 6 bases not matched to a gene. CDR3 length: 16 residues. CDR3 amino acids: CASSQEYGTVSYEQYF. The part of the CDR3 DNA that was read is TGTGCCAGCAGCCAAGAATACGGGACTGTTTCCTAT.

Comment on this clone: Gene names are the mouse ones. CDR3 residues: CAWSRDWGGLAEQFF. The CDR3 DNA, read in part, is TGTGCCTGGAGTCGGGACTGGGGGGGCCTTGCT. J is TRBJ2-1 and V is TRBV31, with 14 bases matching TRBD2. The read terminates 4 residues ahead of where the CDR3 ends, so the germline J gene completes it. After removal of 1 base from V and 6 bases from J, the junction contained 2 bases not matched to a gene. This CDR3 contains 15 residues. Germline V gene lookup returns CDR1 GKSSPN and CDR2 SITVG.

This clone showed up just a few times. Genes and germline come from the mouse. The read stops 4 residues short of the end of the CDR3; the missing end is completed from the germline J gene. This chain uses TRBV19 with TRBJ2-1, with 7 bases that match TRBD2. Germline loops: CDR1 FNHDT, CDR2 SITEND (reference sequence). V trimming: 5 bases; J trimming: 1 base; junction bases outside the gene matches: 3. The CDR3 consists of 14 residues. The covered CDR3 bases are TGTGCCAGCAGCCTCTGGGGGAACTATGCT. Translation: CASSLWGNYA. The whole CDR3 sequence reads CASSLWGNYAEQFF.

This clone was detected only a few times. Gene labels here are mouse ones. The read comes to an end 4 residues before the CDR3 does, leaving the germline J gene to fill in the end. The chain has TRBV13-3 and TRBJ2-4; the match to TRBD1 covers 8 bases. The CDR3 consists of 15 residues. With 5 bases clipped from V and 0 bases from J, the junction kept 5 bases outside the gene matches. Germline loops: CDR1 NNHDY, CDR2 SYVADS. The CDR3 region is CASRTGAGSQNTLYF. The DNA read from the CDR3 is TGTGCCAGCAGGACAGGGGCTGGAAGTCAAAAC.

Concerning this clone itself: Gene names denote mouse genes. CDR3 in amino acids: CASWGHPAEQFF. The sequenced CDR3 bases are TGTGCCAGCTGGGGACACCCCGCT. The J gene is TRBJ2-1, the V gene TRBV19, with D possibly TRBD1 on 6 matching bases. The read is 4 residues too short to cover the CDR3 end, so that end is filled in from the germline J gene. The CDR3 totals 12 residues. Germline V gene lookup returns CDR1 FNHDT and CDR2 SITEND (reference sequence).

This clone was observed a handful of times. Any gene name here is a mouse gene name. From the germline J gene comes the end of the CDR3, since the read stops 4 residues before it. The chain is built from TRBV13-3 and TRBJ2-4; 9 nucleotides line up with TRBD2. V dropped 4 bases and J dropped 2; count of bases not matched to a gene: 5. The V gene's germline CDR1 is NNHDY and CDR2 SYVADS. CDR3 length: 15 residues. The part of the CDR3 DNA that was read is TGTGCCAGCAGTCCCGGGACTGGGTCTCAAAAC. Residues: CASSPGTGSQN. From start to end, the CDR3 is CASSPGTGSQNTLYF.

Details on this clone: Here the gene names and germline are mouse. The covered CDR3 bases are TGCACCTGCAGTGCAGGACTGTCAAACTCC. Encoded protein: CTCSAGLSNS. The complete CDR3 protein is CTCSAGLSNSDYTF. The rearrangement links TRBV1 to TRBJ1-2, with D uncertain. The read is 4 residues too short to cover the CDR3 end, so that end is filled in from the germline J gene. This CDR3 has 14 residues. V dropped 1 base and J dropped 0 bases, with 6 bases sitting between them. Germline values: CDR1 NSQYPW, CDR2 LRSPGD (reference sequence).

Comments on this clone: Gene names and germline match the mouse. The CDR3 extends 4 residues past the end of the read, so its final part is completed from the germline J gene. The rearrangement links TRBV1 to TRBJ1-4; 10 nucleotides match TRBD1. This CDR3 spans 15 amino acids. Germline-derived CDR1 and CDR2 are NSQYPW and LRSPGD (reference sequence). The CDR3: CTCSGPGTGVERLFF. CDR3 bases read: TGCACCTGCAGTGGTCCCGGGACAGGGGTCGAA.

By sample share, this clone is medium-sized. The genes are named according to mouse. The CDR3: CASSDAEGANSDYTF. The sequenced part of the CDR3 DNA is TGTGCCAGCAGTGATGCGGAGGGGGCAAACTCC. V gene TRBV13-3 combines with J gene TRBJ1-2, with D possibly TRBD1 on 6 matching bases. The read stops 4 residues short of the end of the CDR3; the missing end is completed from the germline J gene. The CDR3 is 15 residues long. V was cut by 0 bases and J by 0 bases, with 9 bases left in between. Germline-derived CDR1 and CDR2 are NNHDY and SYVADS.

Points on this clone: Mouse gene names and germline throughout. The CDR3 goes on 4 residues after the read ends, and that part is filled in from the germline J gene. This rearrangement joins TRBV13-3 to TRBJ2-4, with D perhaps matching TRBD2 (6 bases). This CDR3 spans 13 amino acids. From germline, CDR1 is NNHDY and CDR2 SYVADS. The sequenced part of the CDR3 DNA is TGTGCCAGCCTCCCCGACGGGGGGAAC. This encodes CASLPDGGN. The full CDR3 sequence reads CASLPDGGNTLYF.

This clone was counted a few times. Gene labels here are mouse ones. Read coverage stops 4 residues before the CDR3 terminus; the germline J gene supplies the remainder. The chain uses TRBV14 and TRBJ2-7, with 7 nucleotides matching TRBD1. CDR3 length equals 13 residues. J gave up 3 bases and V 2 bases, and 2 bases lay outside the gene matches. The V gene's germline CDR1 is SGHDT and CDR2 FRDEAV. Partial CDR3 DNA: TGTGCCAGCAGTTTTCAGGGGGACTAT. Translated: CASSFQGDY. The whole CDR3 region reads CASSFQGDYEQYF. Filled out from reference TRBV14 and TRBJ2-7, the complete variable domain reads EAGVTQSPRYAVLQEGQAVSFWCDPISGHDTLYWYQQPRDQGPQLLVYFRDEAVIDNSQLPSDRFSAVRPKGTNSTLKIQSAKQGDTATYLCASSFQGDYEQYFGPGTRLTVL.

Of note for this clone: The gene symbols are mouse symbols. Read sequence stops 4 residues before the CDR3 end, and the germline J gene provides the missing end. Other DNA sequences in the sample encode the same CDR3. The chain is built from TRBV13-3 and TRBJ2-7, with 8 nucleotides matching TRBD1. This CDR3 comprises 14 residues. Germline V gene sequence: CDR1 NNHDY, CDR2 SYVADS. Here the CDR3 reads CASSDDRDRYEQYF. CDR3 DNA (partial): TGTGCCAGCAGTGATGACCGGGACAGGTAT.

This clone was found a few times. Genes here carry mouse names. The observed sequence ends 4 residues before the CDR3 terminus, with the missing tail filled in from the germline J gene. The chain recombines TRBV13-3 with TRBJ1-2, with 7 bases fitting TRBD1. V shed 2 bases and J 3 bases; nucleotides not matched to a gene: 4. The CDR3 contains 14 residues. Germline V gene lookup returns CDR1 NNHDY and CDR2 SYVADS. The sequenced part of the CDR3 DNA is TGTGCCAGCAGTGAACAGGGGAACGACTCC. Its protein is CASSEQGNDS. The whole CDR3 protein is CASSEQGNDSDYTF.

In regard to this clone: The genes are named according to mouse. CDR3 DNA (partial): TGTGCCAGCAGTACGGGACAGGGAGATGAT. The encoded protein is CASSTGQGDD. The entire CDR3 protein is CASSTGQGDDEQYF. The chain carries TRBV13-3 and TRBJ2-7, with 9 positions matching TRBD1. The missing CDR3 end, 4 residues past where the read stops, is filled in from the germline J gene. Germline V gene sequence: CDR1 NNHDY, CDR2 SYVADS. There are 14 residues in the CDR3.

This clone was found a few times. Genes here carry mouse names. From the germline J gene comes the end of the CDR3, since the read stops 4 residues before it. This chain connects TRBV13-3 to TRBJ2-2, with a tentative D call TRBD1 (6 bases). The CDR3 covers 14 residues. V lost 5 bases and J lost 0, with 8 bases in between. CDR1 and CDR2 from the germline V gene are NNHDY and SYVADS. The CDR3 region is CASSSGANTGQLYF. The CDR3 DNA, read in part, is TGTGCCAGCAGCTCAGGGGCAAACACCGGG.

This clone was seen ten or more times. The genes and germline here are from mouse. The CDR3 end lies 4 residues beyond the end of the read and is filled in from the germline J gene. The gene calls are TRBV31 and TRBJ2-5; 12 nucleotides match TRBD2. The CDR3 is made up of 13 amino acids. Germline CDR1 reads GKSSPN; CDR2 reads SITVG. The part of the CDR3 DNA that was read is TGTGCCTGGGGACTGGGGGGGAAAGAC. It is translated as CAWGLGGKD. The full-length CDR3 reads as CAWGLGGKDTQYF.

The table lists this clone with a few counts. Germline and genes: mouse. The read stops 4 residues short of the end of the CDR3; the missing end is completed from the germline J gene. The chain links TRBV13-3 to TRBJ1-4, with TRBD1 matching over 8 bases. The CDR3 spans 13 residues. CDR1 and CDR2 from the germline V gene are NNHDY and SYVADS. The chain's CDR3 is CASTPTGGERLFF. The CDR3 bases that were read are TGTGCCAGCACTCCAACAGGGGGCGAA.

As concerns this clone: Each gene name is a mouse one. The CDR3 end falls 4 residues outside the read, so it is completed with the germline J gene. This chain connects TRBV29 to TRBJ2-7; unclear D gene. Germline-derived CDR1 and CDR2 are MSHET and SYDVDS. The CDR3 runs to 14 residues. V lost 0 bases and J 2 bases, leaving 8 bases between the germline ends. CDR3 sequence reads: CASSLSPKAYEQYF. The sequenced part of the CDR3 DNA is TGTGCTAGCAGTTTATCGCCAAAGGCCTAT.